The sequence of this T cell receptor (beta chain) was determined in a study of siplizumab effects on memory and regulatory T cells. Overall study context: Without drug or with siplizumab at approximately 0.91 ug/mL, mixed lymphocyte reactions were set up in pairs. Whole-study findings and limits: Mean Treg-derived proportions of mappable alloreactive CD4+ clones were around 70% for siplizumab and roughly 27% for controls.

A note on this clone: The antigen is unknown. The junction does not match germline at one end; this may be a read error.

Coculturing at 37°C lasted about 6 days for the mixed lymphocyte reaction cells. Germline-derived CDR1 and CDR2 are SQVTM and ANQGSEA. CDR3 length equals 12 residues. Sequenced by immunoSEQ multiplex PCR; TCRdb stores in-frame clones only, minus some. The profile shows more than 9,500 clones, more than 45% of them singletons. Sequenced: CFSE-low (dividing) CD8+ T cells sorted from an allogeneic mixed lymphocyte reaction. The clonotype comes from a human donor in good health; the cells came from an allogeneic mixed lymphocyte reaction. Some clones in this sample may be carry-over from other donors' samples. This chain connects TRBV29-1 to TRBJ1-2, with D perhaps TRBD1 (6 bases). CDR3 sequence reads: CSVRDTTQAYPF. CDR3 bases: TGCAGCGTGCGGGACACCACACAGGCTTATCCCTTC.